Detailed here is one T cell receptor beta chain. This entry is derived from a study of radiotherapy plus CTLA-4 blockade in lung cancer. Germline CDR1 reads SNHLY; CDR2 reads FYNNEI. The junction had 3 bases not matched to a gene; V was cut back by 7 bases and J by 0 bases. The CDR3 covers 13 residues. Ipilimumab CTLA-4 blockade and focal radiation were given to patients with chemo-refractory metastatic non-small-cell lung cancer. Profiling relied on immunoSEQ multiplex PCR, and the TCRdb table lists in-frame clones only, not all of them. The data hold about 120,000 clones, with approximately 90% observed a single time.

The sample here was peripheral blood, taken from a patient treated with radiotherapy plus ipilimumab. The TCR was taken from a human donor with non-small cell lung cancer that progressed on radiotherapy plus ipilimumab. The V and J genes are TRBV2 and TRBJ2-7; TRBD1 matches 7 bases. The CDR3 is CASIGQVSYEQYF. The CDR3 coding sequence is TGTGCCAGCATAGGACAGGTCTCCTACGAGCAGTACTTC. Supplemented by reference TRBV2 and TRBJ2-7, the full variable domain reads EPEVTQTPSHQVTQMGQEVILRCVPISNHLYFYWYRQILGQKVEFLVSFYNNEISEKSEIFDDQFSVERPDGSNFTLKIRSTKLEDSAMYFCASIGQVSYEQYFGPGTRLTVT.